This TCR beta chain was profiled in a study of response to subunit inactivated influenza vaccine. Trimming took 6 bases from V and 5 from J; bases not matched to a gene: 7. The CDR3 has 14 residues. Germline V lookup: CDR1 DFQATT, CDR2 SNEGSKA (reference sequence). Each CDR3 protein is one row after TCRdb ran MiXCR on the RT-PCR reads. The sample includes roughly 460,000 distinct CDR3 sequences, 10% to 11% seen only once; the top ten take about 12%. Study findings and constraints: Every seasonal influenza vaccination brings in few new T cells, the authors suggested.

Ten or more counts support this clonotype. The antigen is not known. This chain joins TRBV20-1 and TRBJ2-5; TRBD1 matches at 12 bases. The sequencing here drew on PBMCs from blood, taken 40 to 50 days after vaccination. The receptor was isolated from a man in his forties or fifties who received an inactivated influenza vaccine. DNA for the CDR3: TGCAGTGCAGACCCGGGACAGGGGGCGGAGACCCAGTACTTC. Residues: CSADPGQGAETQYF.